This passage covers 4 T cell receptor beta chains from one sample sequenced in a study of shared clonotypes between healthy human individuals. The naive CD8 fraction comprised CD45RO-negative cells positively selected for CCR7 and excluded terminally differentiated effector memory CD45RA+ cells. Assay: immunoSEQ multiplex PCR; the TCRdb copy retains only in-frame clones and omits some. In the table there are 600,000 or so clones, 95% of which are singletons. Specimen: naive CD8+ T cells sorted from blood. The receptors stem from a woman aged 25 to 45 in good health.

A remark on this clone: Other DNA sequences in the sample encode the same CDR3. V is TRBV27 and J is TRBJ1-5; 9 nucleotides line up with TRBD1. CDR3 length: 14 amino acids. Germline CDR1 reads MNHEY; CDR2 reads SMNVEV (reference sequence). V trimming: 5 bases; J trimming: 5 bases; junction bases outside the gene matches: 4. The CDR3 protein is CASSPRQGDQPQHF. The CDR3 region has the DNA TGTGCCAGCAGTCCGAGACAGGGGGATCAGCCCCAGCATTTT.

The chain's CDR3 is CASSSGSSGRGEQYF. The CDR3 nucleotides are TGTGCCAGCAGTTCGGGGAGTAGCGGGAGAGGGGAGCAGTACTTC. The V gene is TRBV27, the J gene TRBJ2-7; 9 bases agree with TRBD2. The CDR3 length is 15 residues. V dropped 4 bases and J dropped 7; count of bases not matched to a gene: 11. Germline V gene data show CDR1 as MNHEY and CDR2 as SMNVEV (reference sequence).

This chain joins TRBV21-1 and TRBJ1-1; the D call in the table, TRBD1, was not verified against the DNA. TRBV21-1 is designated a pseudogene. There are 14 residues in the CDR3. CDR3 nucleotides: TGTGCCAGCAGCCAAAGGCCAGGGGGAACTGAAGCTTTCTTT. Protein sequence: CASSQRPGGTEAFF.

The J gene is TRBJ2-7, the V gene TRBV19, with a weak D call TRBD1 (5 bases). CDR3 length: 13 residues. Between the trimmed V and J ends, which lost 5 bases and 1 base, there was a span of 9 bases. The germline V gene has CDR1 LNHDA and CDR2 SQIVND (reference sequence). The CDR3 DNA sequence: TGTGCCAGTAGTCTGACAGCGTCCTACGAGCAGTACTTC. This codes for CASSLTASYEQYF.